This T cell receptor (beta chain) was profiled in a study of shared clonotypes between healthy human individuals. The trim removed 4 bases at V and 6 bases at J, leaving 10 bases unmatched. Germline V gene lookup returns CDR1 MNHEY and CDR2 SMNVEV (reference sequence). CDR3 length: 16 amino acids. TCRdb keeps only in-frame clones here, not all; method: immunoSEQ multiplex PCR. Of about 470,000 clones listed, 79% were seen once; the top ten hold about 12%. The sequence came from a woman aged 40 to 55 in good health. Some clones in this sample may be carry-over from other donors' samples. Sequencing was performed on PBMCs. J is TRBJ2-1 and V is TRBV27, with TRBD2 matching 9 bases. The CDR3: CASSSPFAGGANEQFF. In DNA, the CDR3 is TGTGCCAGCAGTTCCCCATTCGCGGGAGGGGCCAATGAGCAGTTCTTC.